This is a list of T cell receptor beta chains from one sample in a study of blood T cell repertoires in COVID-19. Using immunoSEQ multiplex PCR, the repertoire was profiled, and TCRdb retains in-frame clones only, with some absent. The repertoire consists of roughly 250,000 clones, with roughly four fifths occurring once and the leading ten covering under 5%. The material sequenced was peripheral blood. The receptors were sampled from a man aged 50-60 years with active or convalescent COVID-19. Both conserved end residues are trimmed from each CDR3.

CDR3 protein: ASSRTGIPGFFGYT
V gene: TRBV2
J gene: TRBJ1-2

CDR3 protein: ASSAGGSTEAF
V gene: TRBV25-1
J gene: TRBJ1-1

CDR3 protein: ASSIDWASGASTDTQY
V gene: TRBV19
J gene: TRBJ2-3

CDR3 protein: ASSPVTGSFPHEQY
V gene: TRBV6-2/TRBV6-3
J gene: TRBJ2-7

CDR3 protein: SSRGRRGNEQF
V gene: TRBV29-1
J gene: TRBJ2-1

CDR3 protein: ASSPVRTGGGETQY
V gene: TRBV19
J gene: TRBJ2-5

CDR3 protein: ASSGRLTWFDGYT
V gene: TRBV19
J gene: TRBJ1-2

CDR3 protein: ASSWGALGTEAF
V gene: TRBV6-5
J gene: TRBJ1-1

CDR3 protein: ASREGPLSGYT
V gene: TRBV12-3/TRBV12-4
J gene: TRBJ1-2

CDR3 protein: ASSQGSLADTQY
V gene: TRBV4-3
J gene: TRBJ2-3

CDR3 protein: ASSLRGAGANVLT
V gene: TRBV5-4
J gene: TRBJ2-6

CDR3 protein: ATSDTDRLSGYT
V gene: TRBV24-1
J gene: TRBJ1-2

CDR3 protein: ASSLEGDTGELF
V gene: TRBV25-1
J gene: TRBJ2-2

CDR3 protein: ASSDPTKGASYGYT
V gene: TRBV2
J gene: TRBJ1-2

CDR3 protein: ASSFGQGNTIY
V gene: TRBV27
J gene: TRBJ1-3

CDR3 protein: ASSLVSVGETQY
V gene: TRBV28
J gene: TRBJ2-5

CDR3 protein: ASSLPQSNTEAF
V gene: TRBV7-8
J gene: TRBJ1-1

CDR3 protein: ASSMQGNSPLH
V gene: TRBV19
J gene: TRBJ1-6

CDR3 protein: SVSEGATEAF
V gene: TRBV29-1
J gene: TRBJ1-1

CDR3 protein: ASSQVGTGLFYEQY
V gene: TRBV14
J gene: TRBJ2-7

CDR3 protein: ASIPLPGPYEQY
V gene: TRBV6-5
J gene: TRBJ2-7

CDR3 protein: ASSALAGWTDTQY
V gene: TRBV9
J gene: TRBJ2-3

CDR3 protein: ASSLGGDSGNTIY
V gene: TRBV5-4
J gene: TRBJ1-3

CDR3 protein: ASREGAGGYT
V gene: TRBV4-2
J gene: TRBJ1-2

CDR3 protein: ASGLMSGASSYEQY
V gene: TRBV12-5
J gene: TRBJ2-7

CDR3 protein: ATDPLGGMSYNSPLH
V gene: TRBV7-9
J gene: TRBJ1-6

CDR3 protein: ASRTRGPEGSPLH
V gene: TRBV19
J gene: TRBJ1-6

CDR3 protein: ASSWTSGASYEQY
V gene: TRBV7-3
J gene: TRBJ2-7

CDR3 protein: ASSLTSAHEQY
V gene: TRBV5-4
J gene: TRBJ2-7

CDR3 protein: ASSDRGSYSNQPQH
V gene: TRBV19
J gene: TRBJ1-5

CDR3 protein: ASRLDRKAQETQY
V gene: TRBV6-6
J gene: TRBJ2-5

CDR3 protein: AISESNRRGDDEQY
V gene: TRBV10-3
J gene: TRBJ2-7

CDR3 protein: ASSRQGINEKLF
V gene: TRBV28
J gene: TRBJ1-4